This entry lists 29 T cell receptor beta chains sequenced from one sample in a study of technical replicates of blood from several donors. Here immunoSEQ multiplex PCR was the method, and the copy in TCRdb shows in-frame clones only, minus some. This sample has 40,000 to 60,000 clones, with more than 85% found just once. Sample: PBMCs. Receptors were obtained from a human donor in good health. Some clones in this sample may be carry-over from other donors' samples.

The genes are TRBV7-9 and TRBJ2-3; TRBD2 matches 11 bases. With 5 bases clipped from V and 3 bases from J, the junction kept 1 base outside the gene matches. Germline CDR1 and CDR2: SEHNR and FQNEAQ (reference sequence). The CDR3 is made up of 14 amino acids. The CDR3 here is CASSRTSGTDTQYF. In nucleotides, the CDR3 is TGTGCCAGCAGCCGGACTAGCGGGACAGATACGCAGTATTTT.

The chain uses TRBV5-1 and TRBJ2-3; maybe TRBD2 (5 bases). From germline, CDR1 is SGHRS and CDR2 YFSETQ. Trimming shortened V by 2 bases and J by 0 bases, and 10 bases separated the two germline ends. The CDR3 spans 15 residues. The CDR3 region is CASSFTGISTDTQYF. In nucleotides, the CDR3 is TGCGCCAGCAGCTTCACGGGGATAAGCACAGATACGCAGTATTTT.

This clone came up once. CDR3 region: CASRDRVEAFF. The DNA for the CDR3 is TGTGCCAGCAGGGACAGGGTTGAAGCTTTCTTT. The V gene is TRBV6-5, the J gene TRBJ1-1; 8 nucleotides agree with TRBD1. Per the germline V gene, CDR1 is MNHEY and CDR2 is SVGAGI. V gave up 6 bases and J gave up 7 bases; unmatched junction bases: 1. The CDR3 has 11 residues.

This clone was detected only once. V and J are TRBV4-3 and TRBJ1-1; tentative D call: TRBD1 (5 bases). V was shortened by 2 bases and J by 3 bases, with 13 bases between the two germline ends. Germline V gene lookup returns CDR1 LGHNA and CDR2 YSLEER. The CDR3 totals 15 residues. The CDR3 DNA is TGCGCCAGCAGCCAAAGGCCCCGGGGGGACACTGAAGCTTTCTTT. Translation gives CASSQRPRGDTEAFF.

The chain is built from TRBV4-3 and TRBJ2-3; 8 nucleotides agree with TRBD1. Trimming cost V 0 bases and J 11 bases; bases outside gene matches: 10. Germline lookup yields CDR1 LGHNA and CDR2 YSLEER. The CDR3 covers 15 residues. The CDR3, as DNA: TGCGCCAGCAGCCAAGATCGAGCGGTTACAGGGGGGCAGTATTTT. Its protein is CASSQDRAVTGGQYF.

The J gene is TRBJ1-5, the V gene TRBV19, with D perhaps matching TRBD1 (6 bases). The germline V gene has CDR1 LNHDA and CDR2 SQIVND (reference sequence). The CDR3 has 16 amino acids. Trimming took off 5 bases at V and 4 bases at J, with 18 bases between the two ends. CDR3 loop: CASSARDKGFNQPQHF. Here the CDR3 DNA reads TGTGCCAGTAGTGCCCGGGACAAGGGGTTTAATCAGCCCCAGCATTTT.

The chain is built from TRBV30 and TRBJ1-6; a weak D match, TRBD1 (6 bases). Germline CDR1 is GTSNPN and CDR2 is SVGIG (reference sequence). The ends were cut back, 7 bases at V and 6 bases at J, with 10 bases in the middle. The CDR3 has 12 amino acids. This chain's CDR3 is CASDRSNSPLHF. CDR3 nucleotide sequence: TGTGCCTCTGACAGGTCTAATTCACCCCTCCACTTT.

The count of this clone is one. This chain joins TRBV6-6 and TRBJ2-7; 9 nucleotides line up with TRBD1. The junction had 0 bases not matched to a gene; V was cut back by 2 bases and J by 1 base. The CDR3 is 14 amino acids. Germline V gives CDR1 MNHNY, CDR2 SVGAGI (reference sequence). CDR3 coding DNA: TGTGCCAGCAGTTACGGACAGGGGTCCTACGAGCAGTACTTC. Its protein product is CASSYGQGSYEQYF.

This rearrangement joins TRBV6-5 to TRBJ1-2, with TRBD1 identical over 9 bases. Germline lookup yields CDR1 MNHEY and CDR2 SVGAGI. This CDR3 has 11 amino acids. V gave up 10 bases and J gave up 5 bases; unmatched junction bases: 2. The CDR3 is CATGQGYGYTF. The CDR3 DNA is TGTGCCACCGGACAGGGGTATGGCTACACCTTC.

The chain carries TRBV7-7 and TRBJ2-7, with 8 bases identical to TRBD1. Germline V gives CDR1 SSHAT, CDR2 FNYEAQ (reference sequence). The CDR3 loop spans 15 amino acids. The V segment lost 9 bases and the J segment 3 bases; nucleotides outside the gene matches: 13. The CDR3 bases are TGTGCCAGGAGCGCCCACAGGGGGGCCAACTACGAGCAGTACTTC. This gives the protein CARSAHRGANYEQYF.

This chain joins TRBV6-6 and TRBJ1-3; possibly TRBD1 for D (6 bases). Germline values: CDR1 MNHNY, CDR2 SVGAGI (reference sequence). CDR3 length: 16 residues. V shed 3 bases and J shed 3 bases, with 15 bases lying between them. The CDR3 coding sequence is TGTGCCAGCAGTTATCAGGGGAAGGGAGTTGGAAACACCATATATTTT. Translating it yields CASSYQGKGVGNTIYF.

This sequence joins TRBV5-1 and TRBJ1-2; weak D call: TRBD1 (6 bases). The germline V gene encodes CDR1 SGHRS and CDR2 YFSETQ. The V end lost 4 bases, the J end lost 8 bases, and 18 bases lay between the germline ends. CDR3 length: 14 amino acids. The CDR3 DNA follows: TGCGCCAGCAGCCCCGGGGGGGCTGTATGGGGCTACACCTTC. Protein sequence: CASSPGGAVWGYTF.

V gene TRBV27 combines with J gene TRBJ2-3; D unclear. Looked up from germline, CDR1 is MNHEY and CDR2 is SMNVEV (reference sequence). V gave up 1 base and J gave up 0 bases, with 8 bases separating them. The CDR3 spans 15 residues. The CDR3 spells CASSLYGTSTDTQYF. The CDR3, as DNA: TGTGCCAGCAGTTTATATGGCACAAGCACAGATACGCAGTATTTT.

V is TRBV15 and J is TRBJ2-7, with 8 bases lining up with TRBD1. Germline lookup yields CDR1 LNHNV and CDR2 YYDKDF (reference sequence). The CDR3 sequence is 14 residues long. Trimming removed 4 bases from V and 5 bases from J; junction bases left unmatched: 7. The CDR3 DNA sequence: TGTGCCACCAGCACATGGACAGGGTTTCACGAGCAGTACTTC. This codes for CATSTWTGFHEQYF. The full variable domain, its missing parts supplied by reference TRBV15 and TRBJ2-7, is DAMVIQNPRYQVTQFGKPVTLSCSQTLNHNVMYWYQQKSSQAPKLLFHYYDKDFNNEADTPDNFQSRRPNTSFCFLDIRSPGLGDTAMYLCATSTWTGFHEQYFGPGTRLTVT.

This chain joins TRBV7-6 and TRBJ2-5, with 8 bases aligning to TRBD2. Germline loops: CDR1 SGHVS, CDR2 FNYEAQ. Trimming removed 3 bases from V and 4 bases from J; junction bases left unmatched: 7. This CDR3 contains 15 residues. In DNA, the CDR3 is TGTGCCAGCAGCTTCAGCGGGAGATTACTAGAGACCCAGTACTTC. This sequence encodes CASSFSGRLLETQYF.

V is TRBV5-6 and J is TRBJ1-2; 10 bases line up with TRBD1. From germline, CDR1 is SGHDT and CDR2 YYEEEE. V was pared by 4 bases and J by 1 base, with 1 base of the junction left unmatched. The CDR3 contains 14 residues. Here the CDR3 DNA reads TGTGCCAGCAGCAGGGACAGGGGTAACTATGGCTACACCTTC. Encoded protein: CASSRDRGNYGYTF. The full variable domain, its missing parts supplied by reference TRBV5-6 and TRBJ1-2, is DAGVTQSPTHLIKTRGQQVTLRCSPKSGHDTVSWYQQALGQGPQFIFQYYEEEERQRGNFPDRFSGHQFPNYSSELNVNALLLGDSALYLCASSRDRGNYGYTFGSGTRLTVV.

The chain combines TRBV29-1 with TRBJ2-1; 8 bases are a match to TRBD1. CDR3 size: 16 residues. The junction had 12 bases not matched to a gene; V was cut back by 7 bases and J by 1 base. Germline CDR1 is SQVTM and CDR2 is ANQGSEA. For the CDR3, the DNA is TGCAGCGGCGAGTGGGACAGGTGGCCGTCCTACAATGAGCAGTTCTTC. This sequence encodes CSGEWDRWPSYNEQFF.

The chain links TRBV2 to TRBJ1-2, with TRBD1 matching over 12 bases. CDR1 and CDR2 from the germline V gene are SNHLY and FYNNEI. This CDR3 has 15 amino acids. The J segment lost 8 bases and the V segment lost 8 bases, leaving 12 bases of the junction unmatched. CDR3 sequence reads: CASDNQGTGGLGYTF. CDR3 sequence (DNA): TGTGCCAGCGATAATCAGGGGACAGGGGGCTTAGGCTACACCTTC.

The rearrangement joins TRBV7-9 to TRBJ1-1; D is undetermined. CDR1 and CDR2 (germline): SEHNR, FQNEAQ (reference sequence). CDR3 length equals 14 residues. V was pared by 5 bases and J by 1 base, with 11 bases between. CDR3 DNA sequence: TGTGCCAGCAGCCCCTTTGAGGGGAACACTGAAGCTTTCTTT. Translation gives CASSPFEGNTEAFF.

V gene TRBV29-1 combines with J gene TRBJ2-1, with 8 bases that match TRBD2. V trimming: 2 bases; J trimming: 5 bases; junction bases outside the gene matches: 5. CDR3 length: 14 residues. Looked up from germline, CDR1 is SQVTM and CDR2 is ANQGSEA. DNA for the CDR3: TGCAGCGTTGAATGGTTAGCGGGGAACAATGAGCAGTTCTTC. This sequence encodes CSVEWLAGNNEQFF.

The chain links TRBV5-1 to TRBJ1-3; 7 bases are a match to TRBD1. V lost 4 bases and J lost 2; bases outside the gene matches: 3. Germline CDR1 SGHRS, CDR2 YFSETQ. This CDR3 comprises 14 residues. The CDR3 sequence: CASSRTGAGNTIYF. CDR3 sequence (DNA): TGCGCCAGCAGCCGAACAGGGGCTGGAAACACCATATATTTT.

V usage is TRBV4-2 and J usage is TRBJ1-1; a weak D match, TRBD1 (6 bases). In germline, CDR1 is LGHNA, CDR2 YNFKEQ. CDR3 size: 15 residues. The ends were cut back, 6 bases at V and 7 bases at J, with 21 bases in the middle. The CDR3 region has the DNA TGTGCCAGCAGTCCATCGACACAGGGCGACCTTGAAGCTTTCTTT. It is translated as CASSPSTQGDLEAFF.

V gene TRBV19 combines with J gene TRBJ1-3, with a tentative D call TRBD1 (6 bases). Per germline, CDR1 LNHDA and CDR2 SQIVND (reference sequence). V was pared by 6 bases and J by 9 bases, with 15 bases between. This CDR3 comprises 13 residues. CDR3 sequence reads: CASRPGAGSTIYF. The CDR3 DNA reads as TGTGCCAGTAGACCAGGGGCCGGCAGCACCATATATTTT.

The chain joins TRBV10-2 to TRBJ1-2; TRBD1 matches at 8 bases. This CDR3 is built from 14 residues. The junction had 5 bases not matched to a gene; V was cut back by 6 bases and J by 2 bases. Per germline, CDR1 WSHSY and CDR2 SAAADI. As DNA, the CDR3 is TGCGCCAGCAGACCAGGGGGCGTCAACTATGGCTACACCTTC. Residues: CASRPGGVNYGYTF.

J is TRBJ2-3 and V is TRBV11-2, with 11 bases matching TRBD2. The germline CDR1 and CDR2 sequences are SGHAT and FQNNGV. Unmatched junction bases numbered 8, after V lost 5 bases and J lost 4 bases. The length of the CDR3 is 16 residues. The CDR3 protein is CASSRSGGAFSDTQYF. The DNA of the CDR3 is TGTGCCAGCAGCCGTAGCGGGGGGGCCTTTTCAGATACGCAGTATTTT.

The V call is TRBV2, the J call TRBJ2-5, with unresolved D. CDR1 and CDR2 (germline): SNHLY, FYNNEI. Trimming removed 7 bases from V and 1 base from J, with 10 bases in between. CDR3 length: 13 residues. CDR3 sequence reads: CASTRGVQETQYF. CDR3 DNA: TGTGCCAGCACTCGAGGAGTCCAAGAGACCCAGTACTTC.

The chain has TRBV7-9 and TRBJ2-7, with D perhaps matching TRBD1 (5 bases). V was pared by 2 bases and J by 0 bases, with 8 bases between. The CDR3 has 14 residues. Germline CDR1 is SEHNR and CDR2 is FQNEAQ (reference sequence). In DNA, the CDR3 is TGTGCCAGCAGCTTAACAGGTCTCTCCTACGAGCAGTACTTC. This gives the protein CASSLTGLSYEQYF.

The chain carries TRBV19 and TRBJ2-1, with 15 bases matching TRBD2. V lost 6 bases and J lost 8; bases outside the gene matches: 5. This CDR3 comprises 15 residues. Germline CDR1 is LNHDA and CDR2 is SQIVND (reference sequence). The CDR3 DNA sequence: TGTGCCAGTAGAACGGGACTAGCGGGAGGCGATGAGCAGTTCTTC. Translating it yields CASRTGLAGGDEQFF. Looking up the rest from reference TRBV19 and TRBJ2-1 gives the full variable domain: DGGITQSPKYLFRKEGQNVTLSCEQNLNHDAMYWYRQDPGQGLRLIYYSQIVNDFQKGDIAEGYSVSREKKESFPLTVTSAQKNPTAFYLCASRTGLAGGDEQFFGPGTRLTVL.

This clone was detected only once. J is TRBJ2-2 and V is TRBV7-6; D is perhaps TRBD1 (5 bases). There are 16 residues in the CDR3. The V and J ends lost 0 bases and 1 base respectively, with 9 bases between them. The germline CDR1 and CDR2 sequences are SGHVS and FNYEAQ. CDR3 in DNA: TGTGCCAGCAGCTTAGCGCAGGGTGAGAACACCGGGGAGCTGTTTTTT. Translated: CASSLAQGENTGELFF.